Described below is a single T cell receptor beta chain sequence and its context. Its antigen remains unknown. This sample is drawn from a study of shared clonotypes between healthy human individuals. Study-wide findings and caveats: Generation of non-shared clonotypes was less probable than generation of clonotypes shared by all four donors.

The V segment lost 6 bases and the J segment 6 bases; nucleotides outside the gene matches: 7. CDR1 is SGHAT and CDR2 is FQNNGV in the germline V gene. The CDR3 is 15 residues long. Researchers divided each subset's genomic DNA evenly across several immunoSEQ plates. DNA at 200 ng, tens of thousands of T cell genomes, went into sorted-subset replicate PCRs. Clones were sequenced by immunoSEQ multiplex PCR, and TCRdb holds only the in-frame ones, with some missing. The sample includes over 1.5 million clones, about 98% of them seen just once. This chain joins TRBV11-2 and TRBJ2-1; 11 bases match TRBD2. Material: naive CD4+ T cells sorted from blood. Subset of the sample: CD45RA+ positively selected. The origin of this receptor is a man under 40 in good health. The CDR3 DNA sequence: TGTGCCAGCAGACCCACTAGCGGGAGAGCCAATGAGCAGTTCTTC. Encoded protein: CASRPTSGRANEQFF. Combining the CDR3 with reference TRBV11-2 and TRBJ2-1 gives the whole variable domain EAGVAQSPRYKIIEKRQSVAFWCNPISGHATLYWYQQILGQGPKLLIQFQNNGVVDDSQLPKDRFSAERLKGVDSTLKIQPAKLEDSAVYLCASRPTSGRANEQFFGPGTRLTVL.